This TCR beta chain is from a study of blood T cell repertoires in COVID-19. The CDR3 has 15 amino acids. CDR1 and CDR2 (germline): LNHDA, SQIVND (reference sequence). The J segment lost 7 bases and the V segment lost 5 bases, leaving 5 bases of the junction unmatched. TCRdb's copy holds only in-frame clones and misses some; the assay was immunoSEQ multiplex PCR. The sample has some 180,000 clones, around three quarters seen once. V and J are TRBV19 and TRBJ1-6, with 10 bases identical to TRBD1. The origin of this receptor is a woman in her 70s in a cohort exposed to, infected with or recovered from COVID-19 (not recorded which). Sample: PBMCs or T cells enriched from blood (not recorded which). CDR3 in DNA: TGTGCCAGTAGTCGACAGGGGGCCTCGAATTCACCCCTCCACTTT. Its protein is CASSRQGASNSPLHF.